This TCR beta chain was recorded in a study of T cell changes during pregnancy in multiple sclerosis. Assay used: immunoSEQ multiplex PCR; TCRdb lists only in-frame clones, some missing. The sample has approximately 30,000 clones, 90% seen once. Unmatched junction bases numbered 6, after V lost 5 bases and J lost 1 base. The CDR3 sequence is 16 residues long. Germline V gene lookup returns CDR1 LNHDA and CDR2 SQIVND (reference sequence). V usage is TRBV19 and J usage is TRBJ1-1; 11 bases are a match to TRBD1. Specimen: CD8+ T cells from peripheral blood mononuclear cells, collected before pregnancy. The sequence was obtained from a female donor with multiple sclerosis, enrolled in a pregnancy study. In DNA form, the CDR3 reads TGTGCCAGTAGTCCCTGGACAGGGGGCAAGAACACTGAAGCTTTCTTT. Translating gives CASSPWTGGKNTEAFF.